This paragraph reports one T cell receptor beta chain. Its antigen is currently unknown. Template switching with 5'RACE generated the TCR cDNA and added a universal primer site and UMIs. TCRdb reprocessed the 5' RACE reads via MiXCR and lists one record per CDR3 protein. The sample holds about 500,000 distinct CDR3 sequences; 17% are singletons and the top ten take roughly 17%. This record belongs to a study of T cells after yellow fever vaccination. Findings of the study overall: A large majority of primary-vaccination clones showed up again after the booster (about 96% CD4, around 90% CD8).

CDR3 length: 22 amino acids. Germline values: CDR1 SGHTA, CDR2 FQGNSA. Germline trimming cut 8 bases from V and 3 bases from J; bases unmatched to any gene: 27. Here the sequenced sample was PBMCs, taken 5 days after the first yellow fever vaccination. The sequence was obtained from a man between 18 and 29 years old who received the YFV17D yellow fever vaccine. The chain links TRBV7-2 to TRBJ2-1; 11 bases line up with TRBD2. CDR3 region: CASFSPEGLAVPRQRLYNEQFF. CDR3 DNA sequence: TGTGCCAGCTTTAGTCCCGAGGGACTAGCGGTCCCCCGACAACGTCTCTACAATGAGCAGTTCTTC. Combining the CDR3 with reference TRBV7-2 and TRBJ2-1 gives the whole variable domain GAGVSQSPSNKVTEKGKDVELRCDPISGHTALYWYRQSLGQGLEFLIYFQGNSAPDKSGLPSDRFSAERTGGSVSTLTIQRTQQEDSAVYLCASFSPEGLAVPRQRLYNEQFFGPGTRLTVL.